These 28 T cell receptor beta chains came from one sample sequenced in a study of blood T cell repertoires in COVID-19. Here immunoSEQ multiplex PCR was the method, and the copy in TCRdb shows in-frame clones only, minus some. The repertoire holds about 50,000 clones, with 65% to 80% as singletons. The specimen sequenced was peripheral blood. These receptors were collected from a man aged 65-85 years with acute or convalescent COVID-19.

The V gene is TRBV29-1, the J gene TRBJ2-3, with 7 bases lining up with TRBD2. CDR3 length: 12 residues. Germline assignment: CDR1 SQVTM and CDR2 ANQGSEA. DNA for the CDR3: TGCTCGCTAGCGGACCAGCCAGATACGCAGTATTTT. Encoded protein: CSLADQPDTQYF.

This clone occurred a few times. The V gene is TRBV7-9, the J gene TRBJ2-7, with TRBD1 identical over 11 bases. Germline lookup yields CDR1 SEHNR and CDR2 FQNEAQ (reference sequence). This CDR3 spans 14 amino acids. After removal of 3 bases from V and 6 bases from J, the junction contained 4 bases not matched to a gene. CDR3 DNA: TGTGCCAGCAGCTTGGTGGGGACAGGGGGCGAGCAGTACTTC. The encoded protein is CASSLVGTGGEQYF.

This chain links TRBV30 with TRBJ2-7, with 9 bases matching TRBD2. The CDR3 is 13 amino acids. The germline gives CDR1 GTSNPN, CDR2 SVGIG (reference sequence). Trimming removed 6 bases from V and 3 bases from J; junction bases left unmatched: 6. CDR3 protein: CACVLAGRYEQYF. Here the CDR3 DNA reads TGTGCCTGCGTACTAGCGGGTCGCTACGAGCAGTACTTC.

The chain recombines TRBV5-1 with TRBJ1-1, with TRBD1 matching over 9 bases. Germline values: CDR1 SGHRS, CDR2 YFSETQ. V was clipped by 1 base and J by 1 base; unmatched bases: 2. This CDR3 contains 15 residues. The CDR3 nucleotides are TGCGCCAGCAGCTTGACGGGACAGGGGAACACTGAAGCTTTCTTT. Translating it yields CASSLTGQGNTEAFF.

This clone has a handful of counts. The chain joins TRBV5-4 to TRBJ1-2, with 9 positions matching TRBD1. The CDR3 has 14 residues. In germline, CDR1 is SGHNT, CDR2 YYREEE (reference sequence). With V trimmed by 0 bases and J by 5 bases, 2 bases remained unmatched. The DNA for the CDR3 is TGTGCCAGCAGCTTGGGGGGGACAGGGTATGGCTACACCTTC. Encoded protein: CASSLGGTGYGYTF.

V is TRBV5-1 and J is TRBJ2-5; 7 bases fit TRBD1. V trimming: 0 bases; J trimming: 5 bases; junction bases outside the gene matches: 4. CDR3 length: 14 amino acids. Germline V lookup: CDR1 SGHRS, CDR2 YFSETQ. CDR3 sequence (DNA): TGCGCCAGCAGCTTGGGAGGGGGCGGCGAGACCCAGTACTTC. Encoded protein: CASSLGGGGETQYF.

J is TRBJ2-7 and V is TRBV27; perhaps TRBD1 as D (5 bases). V lost 2 bases and J 5 bases, leaving 13 bases between the germline ends. There are 14 residues in the CDR3. Germline assignment: CDR1 MNHEY and CDR2 SMNVEV (reference sequence). The DNA for the CDR3 is TGTGCCAGCAGTTTAACGCAGGGTCGGCACGAGCAGTACTTC. Its translation: CASSLTQGRHEQYF.

The chain couples TRBV7-9 to TRBJ2-3; 14 nucleotides agree with TRBD2. Germline V gene sequence: CDR1 SEHNR, CDR2 FQNEAQ (reference sequence). This CDR3 has 16 residues. V was clipped by 1 base and J by 3 bases; unmatched bases: 0. CDR3 in amino acids: CASSLGLAGGTDTQYF. The CDR3 DNA sequence: TGTGCCAGCAGCTTAGGACTAGCGGGGGGGACAGATACGCAGTATTTT.

The chain uses TRBV3-1 (or the pseudogene TRBV3-2) and TRBJ2-7; 11 nucleotides align to TRBD2. Germline V lookup: CDR1 LGHDT, CDR2 YNNKEL (reference sequence). The V and J ends lost 4 bases and 7 bases, in that order; junction bases with no gene match: 12. The length of the CDR3 is 16 residues. The CDR3 sequence is CASSPSTSGGQREQYF. Written as DNA, the CDR3 is TGTGCCAGCAGCCCTTCTACTAGCGGGGGTCAGAGAGAGCAGTACTTC.

This CDR3 is CASSPMRNTEAFF. The CDR3 coding sequence is TGTGCCAGCAGCCCCATGAGGAACACTGAAGCTTTCTTT. This chain links TRBV7-9 with TRBJ1-1; D is unclear. The ends were cut back, 5 bases at V and 1 base at J, with 8 bases in the middle. The V gene's germline CDR1 is SEHNR and CDR2 FQNEAQ (reference sequence). CDR3 length: 13 residues.

The V gene is TRBV21-1, the J gene TRBJ1-1; the table's D gene call, TRBD1, was not cross checked with the DNA. TRBV21-1 has pseudogene status. CDR3 size: 13 residues. The CDR3 DNA reads TGTGCCAGTCCTAGGACAGGGAACACTGAAGCTTTCTTT. It translates to CASPRTGNTEAFF.

The J gene is TRBJ2-2, the V gene TRBV6-5; 7 bases line up with TRBD2. V lost 5 bases, J lost 5 bases, and 5 bases stayed unmatched. CDR1 is MNHEY, CDR2 SVGAGI, per germline. This CDR3 comprises 14 residues. The CDR3 DNA sequence: TGTGCCAGCAGTCCTATGCGGGGGACCGGGGAGCTGTTTTTT. It yields the protein CASSPMRGTGELFF.

V and J are TRBV9 and TRBJ1-1; the D gene is possibly TRBD1 (5 bases). V was clipped by 3 bases and J by 5 bases, with 17 bases between them. Germline CDR1 reads SGDLS; CDR2 reads YYNGEE. This CDR3 has 15 amino acids. The CDR3, as DNA: TGTGCCAGCAGCGCGCGACCAGGGTTAGGGACTGAAGCTTTCTTT. This gives the protein CASSARPGLGTEAFF.

The count of this clone is one. The same CDR3 is also encoded by other DNA sequences in this sample. CDR3 region: CASSVEAGGYNEQFF. In DNA, the CDR3 is TGTGCCAGCAGCGTAGAAGCGGGGGGTTACAATGAGCAGTTCTTC. The chain has TRBV9 and TRBJ2-1; 9 bases match TRBD2. This CDR3 has 15 residues. J was trimmed by 4 bases and V by 0 bases; bases with no gene match: 2. Germline CDR1 is SGDLS and CDR2 is YYNGEE.

The chain carries TRBV6-5 and TRBJ2-7, with TRBD2 matching 10 bases. CDR3 length: 13 residues. Germline loops: CDR1 MNHEY, CDR2 SVGAGI. The trim removed 7 bases at V and 2 bases at J, leaving 2 bases unmatched. The CDR3 DNA sequence: TGTGCCAGCATTAGCGGGGGGACCTACGAGCAGTACTTC. Protein: CASISGGTYEQYF.

Only one count was recorded for this clone. The chain recombines TRBV19 with TRBJ2-2, with TRBD2 matching over 8 bases. V dropped 7 bases and J dropped 5; count of bases not matched to a gene: 12. Per the germline V gene, CDR1 is LNHDA and CDR2 is SQIVND (reference sequence). CDR3 length equals 16 residues. The CDR3 region is CASIRGGAVWTGELFF. The CDR3 region has the DNA TGTGCCAGTATCCGGGGGGGGGCCGTGTGGACCGGGGAGCTGTTTTTT.

This clone was seen a single time. This chain uses TRBV6-1 with TRBJ1-2; 11 bases are shared with TRBD1. J lost 4 bases, V lost 3 bases, and 4 bases had no gene match. This CDR3 is 15 amino acids long. Germline assignment: CDR1 MNHNS and CDR2 SASEGT. DNA of the CDR3: TGTGCCAGCAGTGACCGGACAGGGGGCGCCTATGGCTACACCTTC. Translated, it gives CASSDRTGGAYGYTF.

This sequence joins TRBV12-5 and TRBJ1-5, with a tentative D call TRBD1 (5 bases). CDR3 length: 20 residues. Germline V gene sequence: CDR1 LGHNT, CDR2 FRNRAP. Trimming removed 0 bases at V and 1 base at J, with 22 bases between. The CDR3 protein is CASGLVQEGTIHPSNQPQHF. The CDR3 bases are TGTGCTAGTGGTTTGGTACAGGAGGGCACAATACACCCAAGCAATCAGCCCCAGCATTTT.

The gene calls are TRBV11-1 and TRBJ2-3, with 8 nucleotides matching TRBD2. Germline CDR1 SGHAT, CDR2 FQDESV (reference sequence). This CDR3 is 15 amino acids long. J lost 2 bases, V lost 5 bases, and 6 bases had no gene match. In DNA, the CDR3 is TGTGCCAGCAGCACTTGGCGGGAGGACACAGATACGCAGTATTTT. It is translated as CASSTWREDTDTQYF.

V is TRBV4-2 and J is TRBJ2-1; 11 bases are shared with TRBD2. Germline values: CDR1 LGHNA, CDR2 YNFKEQ. The CDR3 is 16 residues long. Trimming at V came to 4 bases and at J to 5 bases, leaving 7 bases not matched to a gene. Here the CDR3 DNA reads TGTGCCAGCAGCCCTTTAGCGGGAGGGGGGAACAATGAGCAGTTCTTC. Protein: CASSPLAGGGNNEQFF.

The gene calls are TRBV27 and TRBJ2-7; D might be TRBD2 (6 bases). The CDR3 totals 15 residues. Germline values: CDR1 MNHEY, CDR2 SMNVEV (reference sequence). Trimming shortened V by 7 bases and J by 4 bases, and 20 bases separated the two germline ends. For the CDR3, the DNA is TGTGCCAGCACCCATCGCCGGGGGTCCCTTTACGAGCAGTACTTC. This codes for CASTHRRGSLYEQYF.

This rearrangement joins TRBV2 to TRBJ2-3; D remains unclear. CDR3 length equals 15 residues. Trimming left V 2 bases short and J 0 bases short, with 9 bases between. Germline V gene sequence: CDR1 SNHLY, CDR2 FYNNEI. The CDR3 bases are TGTGCCAGCAGTGAACTTCTTCCTAGCACAGATACGCAGTATTTT. This codes for CASSELLPSTDTQYF. The whole variable domain, remainder taken from reference TRBV2 and TRBJ2-3, is EPEVTQTPSHQVTQMGQEVILRCVPISNHLYFYWYRQILGQKVEFLVSFYNNEISEKSEIFDDQFSVERPDGSNFTLKIRSTKLEDSAMYFCASSELLPSTDTQYFGPGTRLTVL.

The chain joins TRBV6-6 to TRBJ2-7; weak D call: TRBD2 (5 bases). The germline V gene has CDR1 MNHNY and CDR2 SVGAGI (reference sequence). The CDR3 sequence is 14 residues long. The V end lost 4 bases, the J end lost 6 bases, and 16 bases lay between the germline ends. The CDR3 DNA sequence: TGTGCCAGCAGTTCAACTAGTGAAAAGGCCGAGCAGTACTTC. Protein sequence: CASSSTSEKAEQYF.

The chain combines TRBV7-9 with TRBJ2-3, with 7 bases that match TRBD1. The CDR3 contains 14 residues. The ends lost 6 bases at V and 0 bases at J; junction bases unmatched: 3. Per germline, CDR1 SEHNR and CDR2 FQNEAQ (reference sequence). CDR3 region: CASRRDSSTDTQYF. The CDR3 nucleotides are TGTGCCAGCAGACGGGACAGCAGCACAGATACGCAGTATTTT.

J is TRBJ1-3 and V is TRBV7-6; 7 bases match TRBD1. Trimming removed 4 bases from V and 3 bases from J; junction bases left unmatched: 6. Germline-derived CDR1 and CDR2 are SGHVS and FNYEAQ. This CDR3 region has 15 residues. CDR3 sequence: CASSSVGDSGNTIYF. The CDR3 DNA sequence: TGTGCCAGCAGCTCAGTCGGGGACAGTGGAAACACCATATATTTT.

The chain has TRBV6-1 and TRBJ2-4; 10 positions match TRBD1. This CDR3 has 16 residues. V shed 6 bases and J 7 bases; nucleotides not matched to a gene: 12. The V gene's germline CDR1 is MNHNS and CDR2 SASEGT. In DNA, the CDR3 is TGTGCCAGCAGCGAACAGTTAGGGGGACAGGGGAACATTCAGTACTTC. Its protein is CASSEQLGGQGNIQYF.

By sample share, this clone is medium-sized. The V and J genes are TRBV4-2 and TRBJ2-2, with 9 bases that match TRBD2. The V and J ends lost 0 bases and 6 bases, in that order; junction bases with no gene match: 8. Germline V lookup: CDR1 LGHNA, CDR2 YNFKEQ. This CDR3 comprises 17 residues. The CDR3 DNA follows: TGTGCCAGCAGCCAAGAGGCGGCTAGCGGGGCTTCCGGGGAGCTGTTTTTT. Residues: CASSQEAASGASGELFF.

The chain is built from TRBV7-9 and TRBJ2-2; 8 nucleotides match TRBD2. The J segment lost 0 bases and the V segment lost 4 bases, leaving 10 bases of the junction unmatched. The CDR3 extends over 18 amino acids. The V gene's germline CDR1 is SEHNR and CDR2 FQNEAQ (reference sequence). The CDR3 here is CASSSGRGRQSNTGELFF. The CDR3 nucleotides read TGTGCCAGCAGCTCCGGGAGGGGACGACAATCGAACACCGGGGAGCTGTTTTTT.